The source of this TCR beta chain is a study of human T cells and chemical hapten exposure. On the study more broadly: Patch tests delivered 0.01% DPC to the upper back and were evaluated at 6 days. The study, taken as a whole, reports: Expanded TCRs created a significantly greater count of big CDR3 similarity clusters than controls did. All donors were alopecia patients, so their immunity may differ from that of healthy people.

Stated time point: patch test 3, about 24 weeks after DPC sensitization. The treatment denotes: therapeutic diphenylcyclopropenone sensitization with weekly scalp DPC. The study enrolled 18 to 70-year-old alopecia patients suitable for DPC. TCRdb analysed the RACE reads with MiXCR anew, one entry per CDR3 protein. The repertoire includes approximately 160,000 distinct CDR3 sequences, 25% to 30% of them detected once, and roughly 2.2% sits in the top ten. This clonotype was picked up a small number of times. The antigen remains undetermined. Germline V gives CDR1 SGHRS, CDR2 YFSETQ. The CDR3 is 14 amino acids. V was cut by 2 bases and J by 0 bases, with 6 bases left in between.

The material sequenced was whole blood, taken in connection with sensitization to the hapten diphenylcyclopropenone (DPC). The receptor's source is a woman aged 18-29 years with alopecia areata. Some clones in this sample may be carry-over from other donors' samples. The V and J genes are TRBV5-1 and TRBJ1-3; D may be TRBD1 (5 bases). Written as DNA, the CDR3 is TGCGCCAGCAGCTTCGGGGCCTCTGGAAACACCATATATTTT. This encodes CASSFGASGNTIYF.